Presented here are 29 T cell receptor beta chains from one specimen sequenced in a study of T cell repertoires in cytomegalovirus infection. From the reads, TCRdb called clonotypes with MiXCR, one entry per CDR3 protein. The repertoire holds a few hundred thousand distinct CDR3 sequences, roughly a fifth seen once, with approximately 19% in the top ten. These receptors' targets are unknown. Sequenced here: cultured PBMCs, sampled from culture after CMV antigen stimulation. The origin of the receptors is a human donor in good health (CMV status not recorded). Some clones in this sample may be carry-over from other donors' samples.

The chain links TRBV27 to TRBJ1-1; D is unresolved. Germline assignment: CDR1 MNHEY and CDR2 SMNVEV (reference sequence). The CDR3 has 15 amino acids. Trimming removed 2 bases at V and 5 bases at J, with 15 bases between. Here the CDR3 DNA reads TGTGCCAGCAGTTTAAGGTGGGAAACTGGGACTGAAGCTTTCTTT. Translating gives CASSLRWETGTEAFF.

This clonotype has a handful of counts. The V and J genes are TRBV28 and TRBJ1-1; TRBD1 matches 7 bases. CDR3 size: 15 residues. The J segment lost 4 bases and the V segment lost 3 bases, leaving 8 bases of the junction unmatched. Germline V gene lookup returns CDR1 MDHEN and CDR2 SYDVKM. CDR3 sequence: CASSFPRSGGTEAFF. The CDR3 DNA sequence: TGTGCCAGCAGTTTCCCCAGGTCAGGGGGCACTGAAGCTTTCTTT. Using reference TRBV28 and TRBJ1-1 for the parts outside the CDR3, the full variable domain is DVKVTQSSRYLVKRTGEKVFLECVQDMDHENMFWYRQDPGLGLRLIYFSYDVKMKEKGDIPEGYSVSREKKERFSLILESASTNQTSMYLCASSFPRSGGTEAFFGQGTRLTVV.

This clonotype has at least ten counts. The rearrangement uses TRBV7-2 and TRBJ2-7, with a tentative D call TRBD2 (5 bases). The CDR3 loop spans 14 amino acids. The germline V and J ends were trimmed by 4 bases and 0 bases, with 10 bases remaining between them. CDR1 is SGHTA and CDR2 is FQGNSA in the germline V gene. CDR3 in amino acids: CASSSGRGSYEQYF. Written as DNA, the CDR3 is TGTGCCAGCAGCTCGGGTCGGGGCTCCTACGAGCAGTACTTC. Complete variable domain (other parts from reference TRBV7-2 and TRBJ2-7): GAGVSQSPSNKVTEKGKDVELRCDPISGHTALYWYRQSLGQGLEFLIYFQGNSAPDKSGLPSDRFSAERTGGSVSTLTIQRTQQEDSAVYLCASSSGRGSYEQYFGPGTRLTVT.

This clonotype appeared many times. Compared with germline, one end of the junction differs, possibly owing to a read error. The rearrangement joins TRBV2 to TRBJ2-1; D is perhaps TRBD1 or TRBD2 (6 bases each). Germline CDR1 reads SNHLY; CDR2 reads FYNNEI. The CDR3 totals 12 residues. CDR3 loop: CASSVGGPTSYF. The CDR3 DNA reads as TGTGCCAGCAGTGTTGGGGGGCCGACCTCCTACTTC. The full variable domain, in which reference TRBV2 and TRBJ2-1 provide the parts outside the CDR3, is EPEVTQTPSHQVTQMGQEVILRCVPISNHLYFYWYRQILGQKVEFLVSFYNNEISEKSEIFDDQFSVERPDGSNFTLKIRSTKLEDSAMYFCASSVGGPTSYFGPGTRLTVL.

This clonotype has just a few counts. The chain is built from TRBV10-3 and TRBJ2-2; 10 bases are a match to TRBD2. The CDR3 is made up of 16 amino acids. The ends lost 7 bases at V and 2 bases at J; junction bases unmatched: 7. Germline V CDR1 and CDR2: ENHRY, SYGVKD. The CDR3 here is CAINPGLAINTGELFF. DNA for the CDR3: TGTGCCATCAATCCGGGACTAGCGATAAACACCGGGGAGCTGTTTTTT.

This clonotype was observed a handful of times. V gene TRBV4-1 combines with J gene TRBJ1-5, with D maybe TRBD1 (6 bases). V lost 1 base, J lost 3 bases, and 13 bases lay in between. The CDR3 contains 16 residues. Germline V gene sequence: CDR1 MGHRA, CDR2 YSYEKL. Here the CDR3 reads CASSQGLGQLNQPQHF. CDR3 coding DNA: TGCGCCAGCAGCCAAGGGCTTGGACAGCTCAATCAGCCCCAGCATTTT.

The rearrangement joins TRBV7-9 to TRBJ2-3, with D uncertain. The V end was cut by 5 bases, the J end by 8 bases, with 14 bases between. The CDR3 length is 13 residues. Germline values: CDR1 SEHNR, CDR2 FQNEAQ (reference sequence). The DNA for the CDR3 is TGTGCCAGCAGCGTACGATCGCTGGGTACGCAGTATTTT. Its translation: CASSVRSLGTQYF.

V gene TRBV7-3 combines with J gene TRBJ2-3; 11 bases line up with TRBD2. After removal of 1 base from V and 4 bases from J, the junction contained 1 base not matched to a gene. The CDR3 sequence is 15 residues long. The germline V gene encodes CDR1 SGHTA and CDR2 FQGTGA. The CDR3 here is CASSLISGGADTQYF. CDR3 bases: TGTGCCAGCAGCTTAATTAGCGGGGGGGCAGATACGCAGTATTTT.

This clonotype was observed a handful of times. The rearrangement links TRBV10-3 to TRBJ2-1; 7 bases map to TRBD1. This CDR3 contains 17 residues. The germline CDR1 and CDR2 sequences are ENHRY and SYGVKD. The junction had 10 bases not matched to a gene; V was cut back by 2 bases and J by 3 bases. The CDR3 loop is CAISEDRVAASYNEQFF. The DNA of the CDR3 is TGTGCCATCAGTGAGGACAGGGTGGCGGCAAGCTACAATGAGCAGTTCTTC.

This clonotype came up a few times. The chain uses TRBV12-3 or TRBV12-4 and TRBJ2-2, with 13 bases identical to TRBD2. With V trimmed by 8 bases and J by 6 bases, 3 bases remained unmatched. CDR3 size: 14 residues. CDR3 coding DNA: TGTGCCAGCTGGACTAGCGGGAGCCCCGGGGAGCTGTTTTTT. It translates to CASWTSGSPGELFF.

The chain has TRBV2 and TRBJ2-7, with 11 bases matching TRBD1. CDR3 length: 13 amino acids. J was trimmed by 7 bases and V by 5 bases; bases with no gene match: 4. CDR1 is SNHLY and CDR2 is FYNNEI in the germline V gene. The CDR3 reads CASSRDRGWEQYV. The CDR3, as DNA: TGTGCCAGCAGTCGGGACAGGGGGTGGGAGCAGTACGTC.

The chain combines TRBV7-6 with TRBJ2-4, with D possibly being TRBD2 (5 bases). The CDR3 has 13 residues. V lost 4 bases to trimming and J lost 8 bases, with 12 bases between them. Germline CDR1 reads SGHVS; CDR2 reads FNYEAQ. The CDR3 DNA sequence: TGTGCCAGCAGCTCCGGGAATGGGGACATTCAGTACTTC. Amino acids: CASSSGNGDIQYF.

In this sample, this clonotype turned up a few times. The V call is TRBV9, the J call TRBJ1-1, with D maybe TRBD1 (5 bases). This CDR3 is built from 17 residues. CDR1 SGDLS and CDR2 YYNGEE come from the germline V gene. Trimming removed 0 bases from V and 3 bases from J, with 18 bases in between. The CDR3 here is CASSVGGAQNLYTEAFF. CDR3 coding DNA: TGTGCCAGCAGCGTAGGAGGGGCGCAGAACCTGTACACTGAAGCTTTCTTT.

This clonotype was detected many times. The chain uses TRBV12-3 or TRBV12-4 and TRBJ2-4, with D tentatively TRBD1 (5 bases). The CDR3 spans 13 residues. V shed 5 bases and J shed 10 bases, with 15 bases lying between them. CDR3 DNA: TGTGCCAGCAGTCTGGGGCTCAAAGGGATTCAGTACTTC. Translation gives CASSLGLKGIQYF.

V is TRBV13 and J is TRBJ2-4; perhaps D is TRBD1 or TRBD2 (5 bases each). Trimming stripped 2 bases from V and 2 bases from J, with 13 bases between. The CDR3 loop spans 16 amino acids. Germline CDR1 PRHDT, CDR2 FYEKMQ (reference sequence). CDR3 DNA: TGTGCCAGCAGCTTAATGGGGGTTGGATCCAAAAACATTCAGTACTTC. Translating it yields CASSLMGVGSKNIQYF.

CDR3 DNA sequence: TGTGCCAGCAGCTCATCCTCTAGCGGGAGAGCCAAAAACATTCAGTACTTC. This encodes CASSSSSSGRAKNIQYF. V and J are TRBV7-2 and TRBJ2-4, with 10 bases fitting TRBD2. Germline trimming cut 4 bases from V and 0 bases from J; bases unmatched to any gene: 6. CDR3 length: 17 residues. Germline values: CDR1 SGHTA, CDR2 FQGNSA.

This clonotype was counted between two and nine times. The genes are TRBV7-2 and TRBJ2-7; D is unclear. CDR1 and CDR2 (germline): SGHTA, FQGNSA. CDR3 length: 13 amino acids. The ends were cut back, 6 bases at V and 6 bases at J, with 15 bases in the middle. As DNA, the CDR3 is TGTGCCAGCAGTGACCAGATTTTCCGCGAGCAGTACTTC. It translates to CASSDQIFREQYF. The entire variable domain, with the rest obtained from reference TRBV7-2 and TRBJ2-7, is as follows: GAGVSQSPSNKVTEKGKDVELRCDPISGHTALYWYRQSLGQGLEFLIYFQGNSAPDKSGLPSDRFSAERTGGSVSTLTIQRTQQEDSAVYLCASSDQIFREQYFGPGTRLTVT.

This clonotype was observed a handful of times. The V gene is TRBV7-3, the J gene TRBJ2-1; 7 bases align to TRBD2. The V and J ends lost 5 bases and 0 bases, in that order; junction bases with no gene match: 7. Germline CDR1 is SGHTA and CDR2 is FQGTGA. The CDR3 has 16 amino acids. The CDR3 nucleotides are TGTGCCAGCAGCCCCTTTGGCGGGAGCTCCTACAATGAGCAGTTCTTC. Translation gives CASSPFGGSSYNEQFF.

At least ten counts were recorded for this clonotype. This sequence joins TRBV7-2 and TRBJ2-2, with TRBD2 matching over 9 bases. Unmatched junction bases numbered 10, after V lost 0 bases and J lost 2 bases. Germline V lookup: CDR1 SGHTA, CDR2 FQGNSA. The CDR3 is made up of 19 amino acids. The CDR3, as DNA: TGTGCCAGCAGCTTAGCGCTCGGACTAGCGTCCAAAAACACCGGGGAGCTGTTTTTT. Encoded protein: CASSLALGLASKNTGELFF.

This clonotype was found many times. This chain links TRBV7-2 with TRBJ2-3, with D possibly TRBD2 on 7 matching bases. V lost 3 bases and J lost 0, with 16 bases in between. Germline-derived CDR1 and CDR2 are SGHTA and FQGNSA. The CDR3 spans 17 residues. The CDR3 coding sequence is TGTGCCAGCAGCTTCGGAGGGAGGGGGTCTAGCACAGATACGCAGTATTTT. As protein: CASSFGGRGSSTDTQYF.

This clonotype was counted a few times. The gene calls are TRBV19 and TRBJ2-2; tentative D call: TRBD2 (7 bases). Germline CDR1 reads LNHDA; CDR2 reads SQIVND (reference sequence). The length of the CDR3 is 15 residues. V lost 3 bases, J lost 12 bases, and 20 bases lay in between. This CDR3 reads CASSMRGGRRIKLFF. The CDR3 DNA reads as TGTGCCAGTAGTATGAGGGGGGGACGCCGTATTAAGCTGTTTTTT.

The J gene is TRBJ1-6, the V gene TRBV7-6; D gene unclear. Per germline, CDR1 SGHVS and CDR2 FNYEAQ. The V and J ends lost 5 bases and 9 bases respectively, with 11 bases between them. The CDR3 runs to 13 residues. In DNA, the CDR3 is TGTGCCAGCAGCGTGGATACCTTTTCACCCCTCCACTTT. It codes for CASSVDTFSPLHF.

This rearrangement joins TRBV19 to TRBJ2-5; 8 bases line up with TRBD2. V dropped 3 bases and J dropped 3; count of bases not matched to a gene: 6. The CDR3 runs to 15 residues. The germline V gene encodes CDR1 LNHDA and CDR2 SQIVND (reference sequence). CDR3 protein: CASSMRSGREETQYF. The DNA of the CDR3 is TGTGCCAGTAGTATGAGAAGCGGGAGAGAAGAGACCCAGTACTTC. The whole variable domain, filled in from reference TRBV19 and TRBJ2-5, reads DGGITQSPKYLFRKEGQNVTLSCEQNLNHDAMYWYRQDPGQGLRLIYYSQIVNDFQKGDIAEGYSVSREKKESFPLTVTSAQKNPTAFYLCASSMRSGREETQYFGPGTRLLVL.

This clonotype was counted a few times. The chain couples TRBV27 to TRBJ2-1, with D perhaps matching TRBD1 (6 bases). V shed 5 bases and J shed 4 bases, with 9 bases lying between them. Germline-derived CDR1 and CDR2 are MNHEY and SMNVEV (reference sequence). CDR3 length: 13 amino acids. The CDR3 nucleotides read TGTGCCAGCAGTGAGGACAGTTACAATGAGCAGTTCTTC. Translation: CASSEDSYNEQFF.

The chain joins TRBV12-3 or TRBV12-4 to TRBJ2-1, with 16 positions matching TRBD2. V lost 9 bases, J lost 8 bases, and 10 bases stayed unmatched. This CDR3 region has 16 residues. The CDR3 region has the DNA TGTGCCAGAACCGAGGCGGGACTAGCGGGAGGGGATGAGCAGTTCTTC. Translating it yields CARTEAGLAGGDEQFF.

The chain combines TRBV12-3 or TRBV12-4 with TRBJ2-7; D possibly matches TRBD1 or TRBD2 (6 bases each). Trimming took off 6 bases at V and 5 bases at J, with 20 bases between the two ends. The CDR3 sequence is 15 residues long. This chain's CDR3 is CASSLGGSLIHEQYV. The CDR3 DNA reads as TGTGCCAGCAGCCTGGGGGGCTCCCTTATCCACGAGCAGTACGTC.

This clonotype was detected many times. The chain has TRBV7-2 and TRBJ1-5; tentative D call: TRBD1 (5 bases). Trimming left V 4 bases short and J 2 bases short, with 9 bases between. The CDR3 totals 14 residues. The germline V gene has CDR1 SGHTA and CDR2 FQGNSA. The CDR3 sequence is CASSSRVGNQPQHF. The CDR3 nucleotides read TGTGCCAGCAGCTCCAGGGTGGGCAATCAGCCCCAGCATTTT.

The chain recombines TRBV14 with TRBJ2-1; weak D call: TRBD2 (6 bases). The V gene's germline CDR1 is SGHDN and CDR2 FVKESK. V was shortened by 5 bases and J by 2 bases, with 16 bases between the two germline ends. This CDR3 has 16 amino acids. The CDR3 here is CASSLGLAVPYNEQFF. CDR3 sequence (DNA): TGTGCCAGCAGCTTAGGTTTAGCGGTACCCTACAATGAGCAGTTCTTC. Based on the CDR3 plus reference TRBV14 and TRBJ2-1, the full variable domain is EAGVTQFPSHSVIEKGQTVTLRCDPISGHDNLYWYRRVMGKEIKFLLHFVKESKQDESGMPNNRFLAERTGGTYSTLKVQPAELEDSGVYFCASSLGLAVPYNEQFFGPGTRLTVL.

This clonotype occurred many times. The chain has TRBV7-2 and TRBJ2-1, with 8 bases identical to TRBD1. CDR1 and CDR2 (germline): SGHTA, FQGNSA. The CDR3 extends over 16 amino acids. Trimming removed 6 bases from V and 0 bases from J; junction bases left unmatched: 7. CDR3 DNA: TGTGCCAGCAGGAAAGGAGGGACAGGCTCCTACAATGAGCAGTTCTTC. Protein sequence: CASRKGGTGSYNEQFF.